These 10 T cell receptor beta chains were all obtained from the same sample, sequenced in a study of control samples from healthy donors and cancer patients. The table came from immunoSEQ multiplex PCR; TCRdb's copy has only in-frame clones and leaves some out. The sample lists over 50,000 clones, 95% to 96% seen once, with 0.95% to 1.4% in the top ten. Sequencing was performed on blood. These receptors were taken from a woman aged 18-35 years in good health.

The CDR3 coding sequence is TGTGCCTGGAGTGTACAGGGAACCGGGGAGCTGTTTTTT. Translated, it gives CAWSVQGTGELFF. The chain employs TRBV30 and TRBJ2-2, with D tentatively TRBD1 (6 bases). Trimming removed 0 bases at V and 5 bases at J, with 7 bases between. The CDR3 spans 13 residues. Germline V lookup: CDR1 GTSNPN, CDR2 SVGIG (reference sequence).

The rearrangement links TRBV28 to TRBJ2-5; D is unresolved. CDR1 and CDR2 (germline): MDHEN, SYDVKM. The CDR3 loop spans 12 amino acids. V was shortened by 2 bases and J by 7 bases, with 8 bases between the two germline ends. The CDR3 DNA is TGTGCCAGCAGTTTAAGCGTCGGGACCCAGTACTTC. It codes for CASSLSVGTQYF.

The genes are TRBV6-5 and TRBJ1-2; a weak D match, TRBD1 (5 bases). There are 10 residues in the CDR3. With 11 bases removed from V and 5 bases from J, the gap between germline ends came to 9 bases. The germline V gene has CDR1 MNHEY and CDR2 SVGAGI. The DNA for the CDR3 is TGTGCCTCGGGACTGTATGGCTACACCTTC. Protein product: CASGLYGYTF.

The chain has TRBV11-2 and TRBJ1-5; D unresolved. CDR1 is SGHAT, CDR2 FQNNGV, per germline. The CDR3 runs 16 residues. The V end was cut by 1 base, the J end by 3 bases, with 13 bases between. DNA for the CDR3: TGTGCCAGCAGCTTAGGGGCGAGGGCATACAATCAGCCCCAGCATTTT. Amino acids: CASSLGARAYNQPQHF.

The CDR3 is CASSEGGTGFDEQFF. In DNA form, the CDR3 reads TGTGCCAGCAGTGAAGGGGGGACAGGGTTCGATGAGCAGTTCTTC. The rearrangement joins TRBV2 to TRBJ2-1; TRBD1 aligns across 9 bases. This CDR3 comprises 15 residues. The germline V gene encodes CDR1 SNHLY and CDR2 FYNNEI. Trimming cost V 1 base and J 8 bases; bases outside gene matches: 6.

The V gene is TRBV19, the J gene TRBJ2-2; 7 nucleotides line up with TRBD1. The CDR3 has 13 amino acids. Germline CDR1 is LNHDA and CDR2 is SQIVND (reference sequence). Unmatched junction bases numbered 3, after V lost 5 bases and J lost 6 bases. The chain's CDR3 is CASSLQGAGELFF. CDR3 bases: TGTGCCAGTAGTCTTCAGGGGGCCGGGGAGCTGTTTTTT.

This clone was detected only once. The CDR3 here is CASSQVRDDYGYTF. The CDR3 DNA reads as TGCGCCAGCAGCCAAGTTCGGGACGACTATGGCTACACCTTC. This chain links TRBV4-3 with TRBJ1-2; perhaps TRBD1 as D (5 bases). CDR3 length: 14 amino acids. CDR1 is LGHNA and CDR2 is YSLEER in the germline V gene. The V gene lost 1 base and the J gene lost 3 bases, with 9 bases spanning the gap.

CDR3 in DNA: TGTGCCAGTAGTATCTCCGACAGGGGCTCCTACGAGCAGTACTTC. Amino acid sequence: CASSISDRGSYEQYF. This chain links TRBV19 with TRBJ2-7, with 8 bases matching TRBD1. V shed 3 bases, J shed 0 bases, and the junction held 4 bases outside the gene matches. The germline CDR1 and CDR2 sequences are LNHDA and SQIVND (reference sequence). This CDR3 has 15 residues. The whole variable domain, filled in from reference TRBV19 and TRBJ2-7, reads DGGITQSPKYLFRKEGQNVTLSCEQNLNHDAMYWYRQDPGQGLRLIYYSQIVNDFQKGDIAEGYSVSREKKESFPLTVTSAQKNPTAFYLCASSISDRGSYEQYFGPGTRLTVT.

The sample holds one count of this clone. The chain links TRBV7-2 to TRBJ2-7; 13 positions agree with TRBD2. The CDR3 is 14 amino acids. Trimming took 6 bases from V and 6 from J; bases not matched to a gene: 5. Germline assignment: CDR1 SGHTA and CDR2 FQGNSA. The CDR3 spells CASRSLAGGLEQYF. CDR3 sequence (DNA): TGTGCCAGCAGGTCACTAGCGGGGGGGCTCGAGCAGTACTTC.

This clone was picked up one time. The CDR3 is CASSSGGGISNQPQHF. The DNA for the CDR3 is TGTGCCAGCAGCTCGGGCGGGGGGATTAGCAATCAGCCCCAGCATTTT. V usage is TRBV4-2 and J usage is TRBJ1-5; maybe TRBD1 (5 bases). This CDR3 is built from 16 residues. V was pared by 5 bases and J by 0 bases, with 14 bases between. CDR1 and CDR2 from the germline V gene are LGHNA and YNFKEQ.